Shown below are 29 T cell receptor beta chains from a single sample sequenced in a study of CD8 T cells in ankylosing spondylitis. Each CDR3 protein is one row after TCRdb ran MiXCR on the 5' RACE reads. The sample contains about 240,000 distinct CDR3 sequences, about 24% of which appear only once. The sequenced sample was blood, either unsorted or a sorted T cell fraction (not recorded which). The source is a male donor with ankylosing spondylitis or in good health (not recorded which).

The chain employs TRBV20-1 and TRBJ1-1; D is uncertain. CDR1 and CDR2 from the germline V gene are DFQATT and SNEGSKA (reference sequence). Trimming took off 6 bases at V and 5 bases at J, with 19 bases between the two ends. The CDR3 is made up of 14 amino acids. The CDR3 sequence is CSAPWVLGGTEAFF. CDR3 bases: TGCAGTGCCCCCTGGGTACTGGGTGGGACTGAAGCTTTCTTT.

The sample holds a few counts of this clonotype. This chain's CDR3 is CAISEQGPPDTQYF. In DNA, the CDR3 is TGTGCCATCAGTGAACAGGGTCCCCCAGATACGCAGTATTTT. The V gene is TRBV10-3, the J gene TRBJ2-3, with TRBD1 as a possible D gene (6 bases). V was pared by 3 bases and J by 4 bases, with 11 bases between. CDR3 size: 14 residues. Germline CDR1 reads ENHRY; CDR2 reads SYGVKD.

V is TRBV20-1 and J is TRBJ2-5; D remains unclear. Germline V CDR1 and CDR2: DFQATT, SNEGSKA (reference sequence). This CDR3 spans 13 amino acids. Trimming left V 0 bases short and J 4 bases short, with 9 bases between. The CDR3 loop is CSARDRRAETQYF. Here the CDR3 DNA reads TGCAGTGCTAGAGATCGCCGTGCAGAGACCCAGTACTTC.

The table lists this clonotype with a few counts. This chain joins TRBV20-1 and TRBJ2-3; 7 nucleotides match TRBD2. The CDR3 runs 15 residues. In germline, CDR1 is DFQATT, CDR2 SNEGSKA (reference sequence). J was trimmed by 3 bases and V by 3 bases; bases with no gene match: 9. Here the CDR3 reads CSASDAGVGTDTQYF. The CDR3 coding sequence is TGCAGTGCTAGCGACGCGGGGGTGGGGACAGATACGCAGTATTTT.

A few counts support this clonotype. The chain recombines TRBV11-3 with TRBJ2-3; possibly TRBD1 for D (6 bases). In germline, CDR1 is SGHNT, CDR2 YENEEA. This CDR3 region has 12 residues. Trimming shortened V by 6 bases and J by 6 bases, and 10 bases separated the two germline ends. CDR3 region: CASRTGWDTQYF. CDR3 in DNA: TGTGCCAGCAGAACAGGGTGGGATACGCAGTATTTT.

The rearrangement links TRBV4-2 to TRBJ2-1; 7 bases align to TRBD2. Trimming cost V 1 base and J 9 bases; bases outside gene matches: 9. This CDR3 has 15 amino acids. Looked up from germline, CDR1 is LGHNA and CDR2 is YNFKEQ. The DNA of the CDR3 is TGTGCCAGCAGCCAAGGAGGTCTGGGGGAGGGTGAGCAGTTCTTC. As protein: CASSQGGLGEGEQFF.

J is TRBJ2-3 and V is TRBV10-3, with 8 positions matching TRBD2. The V gene's germline CDR1 is ENHRY and CDR2 SYGVKD. J lost 2 bases, V lost 6 bases, and 4 bases had no gene match. This CDR3 comprises 14 residues. CDR3 DNA: TGTGCCATCAGCCCGGGGGGGGTCACAGATACGCAGTATTTT. Its protein product is CAISPGGVTDTQYF.

At least ten counts were recorded for this clonotype. The chain couples TRBV20-1 to TRBJ2-3, with 7 bases lining up with TRBD1. This CDR3 spans 16 amino acids. V lost 1 base, J lost 2 bases, and 9 bases stayed unmatched. Germline assignment: CDR1 DFQATT and CDR2 SNEGSKA (reference sequence). The DNA of the CDR3 is TGCAGTGCTAGAGGTGACAGGGCGGGCCCCACAGATACGCAGTATTTT. Translating gives CSARGDRAGPTDTQYF.

Remarks on this clonotype: No conserved phenylalanine or tryptophan ends this CDR3, so it is likely a read error. The V and J genes are TRBV29-1 and TRBJ2-5, with D tentatively TRBD1 (6 bases). This CDR3 region has 14 residues. The germline V gene has CDR1 SQVTM and CDR2 ANQGSEA. V was cut by 3 bases and J by 4 bases, with 15 bases left in between. CDR3 coding DNA: TGCAGCGTTGATGGTCCGGACAGCCCAGAGACCCAGTACTTA. It specifies CSVDGPDSPETQYL.

This clonotype appeared a few times. The V gene is TRBV20-1, the J gene TRBJ2-1, with D possibly TRBD2 on 6 matching bases. The CDR3 has 15 residues. V dropped 3 bases and J dropped 0 bases, with 12 bases sitting between them. Germline values: CDR1 DFQATT, CDR2 SNEGSKA (reference sequence). The CDR3 DNA reads as TGCAGTGCTAGTGGGGGGATGAGCTCCTACAATGAGCAGTTCTTC. This translates into CSASGGMSSYNEQFF.

This clonotype was counted many times. V usage is TRBV20-1 and J usage is TRBJ1-1, with D possibly being TRBD1 (6 bases). Germline loops: CDR1 DFQATT, CDR2 SNEGSKA (reference sequence). V was shortened by 6 bases and J by 7 bases, with 12 bases between the two germline ends. The CDR3 consists of 11 residues. The CDR3 loop is CSAGQSGEAFF. CDR3 DNA: TGCAGTGCCGGACAGTCGGGTGAAGCTTTCTTT.

This clonotype was counted many times. V and J are TRBV10-3 and TRBJ2-2; the match to TRBD1 covers 9 bases. The germline V gene encodes CDR1 ENHRY and CDR2 SYGVKD. There are 13 residues in the CDR3. V shed 10 bases, J shed 7 bases, and the junction held 7 bases outside the gene matches. The CDR3 is CANRQGEVGELFF. CDR3 bases: TGTGCCAACAGACAGGGGGAGGTCGGGGAGCTGTTTTTT.

This clonotype was detected ten times or more. This chain connects TRBV9 to TRBJ2-1, with D possibly matching TRBD1 (7 bases). The germline CDR1 and CDR2 sequences are SGDLS and YYNGEE. The CDR3 has 13 amino acids. V was clipped by 2 bases and J by 10 bases, with 13 bases between them. The CDR3 is CASSVQGGEEQFF. For the CDR3, the DNA is TGTGCCAGCAGCGTGCAGGGGGGAGAGGAGCAGTTCTTC.

The chain recombines TRBV12-3 or TRBV12-4 with TRBJ2-3, with D perhaps matching TRBD1 (5 bases). This CDR3 comprises 16 residues. V was pared by 8 bases and J by 1 base, with 19 bases between. CDR3 region: CASGTRDRRRTDTQYF. The DNA for the CDR3 is TGTGCCAGCGGAACCCGAGACAGACGCCGCACAGATACGCAGTATTTT.

In this sample, this clonotype turned up many times. This chain links TRBV3-1 with TRBJ2-5; TRBD1 or TRBD2 may be the D gene (5 bases each). In germline, CDR1 is LGHDT, CDR2 YNNKEL (reference sequence). The CDR3 is 15 amino acids. Trimming took 0 bases from V and 5 from J, leaving 13 bases between them. The chain's CDR3 is CASSQDNGREETQYF. The CDR3 coding sequence is TGTGCCAGCAGCCAAGACAATGGCAGGGAGGAGACCCAGTACTTC.

In its sample, this clonotype was seen many times. V usage is TRBV27 and J usage is TRBJ1-2; possibly TRBD1 for D (5 bases). The V and J ends lost 5 bases and 6 bases respectively, with 16 bases between them. The CDR3 is 14 residues long. Germline assignment: CDR1 MNHEY and CDR2 SMNVEV (reference sequence). The CDR3 loop is CASSPPLGGNGYTF. The CDR3 DNA sequence: TGTGCCAGCAGTCCCCCGTTGGGGGGAAATGGCTACACCTTC.

This clonotype was seen at least ten times. The V and J genes are TRBV20-1 and TRBJ2-1, with D perhaps matching TRBD2 (6 bases). This CDR3 is built from 15 residues. Deletions cut 3 bases from V and 0 bases from J, with 12 bases between. Germline V gene data show CDR1 as DFQATT and CDR2 as SNEGSKA (reference sequence). The CDR3 loop reads CSARQGGASYNEQFF. The CDR3 DNA reads TGCAGTGCTAGGCAAGGCGGGGCCTCCTACAATGAGCAGTTCTTC.

The chain joins TRBV9 to TRBJ2-1, with TRBD1 identical over 10 bases. The CDR3 length is 14 residues. Germline CDR1 and CDR2: SGDLS and YYNGEE. J gave up 8 bases and V 4 bases, and 6 bases lay outside the gene matches. The CDR3 protein is CASSRGQGSDEQFF. CDR3 sequence (DNA): TGTGCCAGCAGCAGGGGACAGGGGAGCGATGAGCAGTTCTTC. Variable domain in full (rest from reference TRBV9 and TRBJ2-1): DSGVTQTPKHLITATGQRVTLRCSPRSGDLSVYWYQQSLDQGLQFLIQYYNGEERAKGNILERFSAQQFPDLHSELNLSSLELGDSALYFCASSRGQGSDEQFFGPGTRLTVL.

The CDR3 DNA reads as TGTGCCAGCAGTACCGAGAGGGGGTCACCCCTCCACTTT. This codes for CASSTERGSPLHF. The chain joins TRBV12-3 or TRBV12-4 to TRBJ1-6, with D perhaps matching TRBD1 (6 bases). The CDR3 is made up of 13 amino acids. V was cut by 5 bases and J by 10 bases, with 12 bases left in between.

To note about this clonotype: One end of the junction does not line up with germline, which may come from a read error. This chain connects TRBV20-1 to TRBJ2-1; 9 nucleotides agree with TRBD2. This CDR3 spans 13 amino acids. CDR1 and CDR2 (germline): DFQATT, SNEGSKA (reference sequence). CDR3 sequence reads: CNASQAGGNEQFF. For the CDR3, the DNA is TGCAATGCTTCTCAGGCGGGGGGGAATGAGCAGTTCTTC.

This clonotype was seen more than once but under ten times. The chain couples TRBV20-1 to TRBJ2-1, with unresolved D. V was clipped by 1 base and J by 3 bases, with 7 bases between them. This CDR3 is built from 13 residues. Germline loops: CDR1 DFQATT, CDR2 SNEGSKA (reference sequence). The CDR3 here is CSARVPYYNEQFF. CDR3 DNA sequence: TGCAGTGCTAGAGTCCCCTACTACAATGAGCAGTTCTTC.

This clonotype was picked up a small number of times. The V call is TRBV12-3 or TRBV12-4, the J call TRBJ2-2; no clear D. There are 14 residues in the CDR3. Trimming removed 2 bases at V and 6 bases at J, with 10 bases between. The CDR3 region is CASSLRIIAGELFF. CDR3 bases: TGTGCCAGCAGTTTAAGGATTATAGCCGGGGAGCTGTTTTTT.

This clonotype was observed many times. The chain joins TRBV7-2 to TRBJ1-1; unclear D gene. From germline, CDR1 is SGHTA and CDR2 FQGNSA. The CDR3 is 13 amino acids. The V end lost 1 base, the J end lost 3 bases, and 6 bases lay between the germline ends. CDR3 sequence reads: CASSLGLDTEAFF. CDR3 nucleotide sequence: TGTGCCAGCAGCTTAGGTCTGGACACTGAAGCTTTCTTT.

This clonotype was seen at least ten times. J is TRBJ1-3 and V is TRBV12-3 or TRBV12-4, with a weak D call TRBD1 (6 bases). The CDR3 is made up of 16 amino acids. The ends were cut back, 3 bases at V and 0 bases at J, with 12 bases in the middle. The CDR3 DNA sequence: TGTGCCAGCAGTTTTGGGGGCCGGTACTCTGGAAACACCATATATTTT. It codes for CASSFGGRYSGNTIYF.

This clonotype was picked up many times. The rearrangement links TRBV11-2 to TRBJ2-2, with D tentatively TRBD1 (5 bases). Trimming cost V 5 bases and J 0 bases, with 10 bases left between them. CDR1 is SGHAT and CDR2 is FQNNGV in the germline V gene. The CDR3 runs 15 residues. CDR3 loop: CASSNRRANTGELFF. The CDR3 coding sequence is TGTGCCAGCAGCAACAGGCGAGCGAACACCGGGGAGCTGTTTTTT. Full variable domain (remainder filled in from reference TRBV11-2 and TRBJ2-2): EAGVAQSPRYKIIEKRQSVAFWCNPISGHATLYWYQQILGQGPKLLIQFQNNGVVDDSQLPKDRFSAERLKGVDSTLKIQPAKLEDSAVYLCASSNRRANTGELFFGEGSRLTVL.

Many counts were recorded for this clonotype. The chain carries TRBV12-3 or TRBV12-4 and TRBJ2-3; 8 bases are a match to TRBD1. Trimming at V came to 3 bases and at J to 1 base, leaving 6 bases not matched to a gene. CDR3 length equals 16 residues. The DNA for the CDR3 is TGTGCCAGCAGTTTGGGCCAGGGGGCAGGCACAGATACGCAGTATTTT. It is translated as CASSLGQGAGTDTQYF.

This sequence joins TRBV7-9 and TRBJ2-3; maybe TRBD1 (5 bases). The CDR3 covers 13 residues. The V end was cut by 7 bases, the J end by 5 bases, with 13 bases between. The germline V gene has CDR1 SEHNR and CDR2 FQNEAQ (reference sequence). The CDR3 region has the DNA TGTGCCAGCAACAGCAGGGTATTAGATACGCAGTATTTT. Residues: CASNSRVLDTQYF.

This chain uses TRBV20-1 with TRBJ2-7, with TRBD1 identical over 8 bases. The V segment lost 0 bases and the J segment 8 bases; nucleotides outside the gene matches: 9. In germline, CDR1 is DFQATT, CDR2 SNEGSKA (reference sequence). The CDR3 is 14 amino acids. CDR3 in DNA: TGCAGTGCTAGAGACAGGGGGCGGTTAGGCCAGCAGTACTTC. Its translation: CSARDRGRLGQQYF.

This clonotype was seen repeatedly, ten times or more. The rearrangement uses TRBV20-1 and TRBJ2-6; the D call may be TRBD1 or TRBD2 (7 bases each). Germline assignment: CDR1 DFQATT and CDR2 SNEGSKA (reference sequence). Trimming removed 4 bases from V and 0 bases from J, with 13 bases in between. The CDR3 has 16 residues. This chain's CDR3 is CSAKGGGFSGANVLTF. CDR3 nucleotide sequence: TGCAGTGCTAAGGGAGGGGGCTTCTCTGGGGCCAACGTCCTGACTTTC.